This TCR beta chain was captured in a study of human T cells and chemical hapten exposure. CDR3 length equals 13 residues. Germline V gene sequence: CDR1 SEHNR, CDR2 FQNEAQ (reference sequence). V shed 7 bases, J shed 6 bases, and the junction held 9 bases outside the gene matches. Time point meaning: patch test 3, about 24 weeks after DPC sensitization. As to treatment: therapeutic diphenylcyclopropenone sensitization with weekly scalp DPC. TCRdb recomputed calls from the RACE reads with MiXCR, one row per CDR3 protein. The sample carries about 190,000 distinct CDR3 sequences, about 25% recorded once. This clonotype was found a few times.

The chain links TRBV7-9 to TRBJ2-7; 7 nucleotides agree with TRBD2. The receptor comes from a woman aged 40 to 55 with alopecia areata. Some clones in this sample may be carry-over from other donors' samples. Sequenced here: whole blood, sampled in connection with sensitization to the hapten diphenylcyclopropenone (DPC). Here the CDR3 DNA reads TGTGCCAGCACCCCTGTAGCGGGTAGCGAGCAGTACTTC. Translated, it gives CASTPVAGSEQYF.